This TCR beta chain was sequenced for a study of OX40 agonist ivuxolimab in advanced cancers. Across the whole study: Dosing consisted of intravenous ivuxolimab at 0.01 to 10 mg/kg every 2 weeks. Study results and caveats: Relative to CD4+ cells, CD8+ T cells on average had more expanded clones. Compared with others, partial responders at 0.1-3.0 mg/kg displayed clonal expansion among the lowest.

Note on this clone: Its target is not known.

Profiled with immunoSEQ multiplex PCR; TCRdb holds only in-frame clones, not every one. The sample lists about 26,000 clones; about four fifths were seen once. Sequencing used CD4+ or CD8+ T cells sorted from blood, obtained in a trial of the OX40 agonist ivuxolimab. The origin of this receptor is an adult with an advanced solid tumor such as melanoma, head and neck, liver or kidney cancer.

In DNA form, the CDR3 reads TGTGCCAGCAGTGGGATTAGCGGGAGGGTCCCCTACGAGCAGTACTTC. Residues: CASSGISGRVPYEQYF. V gene TRBV28 combines with J gene TRBJ2-7, with 11 bases matching TRBD2. The ends lost 5 bases at V and 2 bases at J; junction bases unmatched: 8. The CDR3 consists of 16 residues. Germline CDR1 reads MDHEN; CDR2 reads SYDVKM.